This record covers a single TCR beta chain. What it recognizes is unknown. The germline V gene encodes CDR1 DFQATT and CDR2 SNEGSKA (reference sequence). The CDR3 is 14 residues long. V lost 2 bases and J 5 bases, leaving 13 bases between the germline ends. This record belongs to a study of human T cells and chemical hapten exposure. The sample's time point: patch test 2, 6 weeks after DPC sensitization. Treatment in this sample: therapeutic diphenylcyclopropenone sensitization with weekly scalp DPC. TCRdb passed the RACE reads through MiXCR, listing each CDR3 protein once. The sample holds approximately 100,000 distinct CDR3 sequences; 9% to 9.5% are singletons and the top ten take 2.5% to 3.5%. Study findings and constraints: High-frequency TCRs, those above 1 in 1000, stayed the same after DPC sensitization. Alopecia was present in the donors, so their immune response may differ from healthy people's.

The sample was whole blood, taken in connection with sensitization to the hapten diphenylcyclopropenone (DPC). This TCR was recovered from a woman aged 40 to 50 with alopecia areata. Some clones in this sample may be carry-over from other donors' samples. V usage is TRBV20-1 and J usage is TRBJ2-1, with D tentatively TRBD2 (6 bases). CDR3 coding DNA: TGCAGTGCTAGATCCAGCGGGTGGAACAATGAGCAGTTCTTC. It codes for CSARSSGWNNEQFF.